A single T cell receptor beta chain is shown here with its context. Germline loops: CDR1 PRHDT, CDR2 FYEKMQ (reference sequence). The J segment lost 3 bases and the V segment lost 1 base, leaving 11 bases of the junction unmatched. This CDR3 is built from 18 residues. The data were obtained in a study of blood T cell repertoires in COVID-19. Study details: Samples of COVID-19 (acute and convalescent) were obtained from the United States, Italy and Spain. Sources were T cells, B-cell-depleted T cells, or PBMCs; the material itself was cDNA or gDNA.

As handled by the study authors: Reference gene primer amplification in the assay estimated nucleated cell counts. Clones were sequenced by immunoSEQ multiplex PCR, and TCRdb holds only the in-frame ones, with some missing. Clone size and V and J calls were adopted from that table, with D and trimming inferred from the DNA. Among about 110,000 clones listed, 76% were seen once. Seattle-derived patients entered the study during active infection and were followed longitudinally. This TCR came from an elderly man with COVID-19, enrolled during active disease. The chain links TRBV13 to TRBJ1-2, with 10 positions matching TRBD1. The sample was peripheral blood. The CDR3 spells CASSLVGPGTGEYYGYTF. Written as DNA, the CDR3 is TGTGCCAGCAGCTTAGTTGGCCCCGGGACAGGGGAATACTATGGCTACACCTTC.